These 14 T cell receptor beta chains were sequenced from one sample in a study of beta chain features in type 1 diabetes. Expressed TCRB transcripts were sequenced after all isolated RNA was converted to cDNA. Assay used: immunoSEQ multiplex PCR; TCRdb lists only in-frame clones, some missing. The sample records 350,000 to 450,000 clones, about 15% being singletons. What was sequenced was naive CD4+ T cells from blood. All receptors come from a woman between 18 and 29 years old in good health.

This clone came up a few times. V usage is TRBV18 and J usage is TRBJ1-1; no clear D gene. Germline loops: CDR1 KGHSH, CDR2 LQKENI. The length of the CDR3 is 13 residues. V lost 4 bases, J lost 0 bases, and 6 bases lay in between. This CDR3 reads CASSLQLNTEAFF. CDR3 in DNA: TGTGCCAGCTCACTTCAGTTGAACACTGAAGCTTTCTTT. Full variable domain (missing parts from reference TRBV18 and TRBJ1-1): NAGVMQNPRHLVRRRGQEARLRCSPMKGHSHVYWYRQLPEEGLKFMVYLQKENIIDESGMPKERFSAEFPKEGPSILRIQQVVRGDSAAYFCASSLQLNTEAFFGQGTRLTVV.

The chain joins TRBV15 to TRBJ2-1, with 8 positions matching TRBD2. V shed 0 bases, J shed 6 bases, and the junction held 4 bases outside the gene matches. The CDR3 has 15 residues. Germline CDR1 and CDR2: LNHNV and YYDKDF (reference sequence). CDR3 nucleotides: TGTGCCACCAGCAGAGACGGGAGGGCCGGCAATGAGCAGTTCTTC. Protein: CATSRDGRAGNEQFF. Variable domain in full (rest from reference TRBV15 and TRBJ2-1): DAMVIQNPRYQVTQFGKPVTLSCSQTLNHNVMYWYQQKSSQAPKLLFHYYDKDFNNEADTPDNFQSRRPNTSFCFLDIRSPGLGDTAMYLCATSRDGRAGNEQFFGPGTRLTVL.

The chain has TRBV29-1 and TRBJ1-1, with a tentative D call TRBD1 (5 bases). This CDR3 has 13 amino acids. Germline-derived CDR1 and CDR2 are SQVTM and ANQGSEA. Trimming shortened V by 6 bases and J by 0 bases, and 11 bases separated the two germline ends. CDR3 amino acids: CSVQTGMNTEAFF. The CDR3 bases are TGCAGCGTACAAACAGGTATGAACACTGAAGCTTTCTTT.

The sample holds a few counts of this clone. The genes are TRBV5-1 and TRBJ2-1; D ambiguous. Per germline, CDR1 SGHRS and CDR2 YFSETQ. V shed 2 bases and J shed 6 bases, with 9 bases lying between them. The CDR3 contains 13 residues. CDR3 amino acids: CASSFTASNEQFF. CDR3 nucleotides: TGCGCCAGCAGCTTTACAGCAAGCAATGAGCAGTTCTTC. The entire variable domain, with the rest obtained from reference TRBV5-1 and TRBJ2-1, is as follows: KAGVTQTPRYLIKTRGQQVTLSCSPISGHRSVSWYQQTPGQGLQFLFEYFSETQRNKGNFPGRFSGRQFSNSRSEMNVSTLELGDSALYLCASSFTASNEQFFGPGTRLTVL.

Only a few counts were recorded for this clone. This rearrangement joins TRBV7-2 to TRBJ2-6; tentatively, D is TRBD1 (6 bases). The germline gives CDR1 SGHTA, CDR2 FQGNSA. The CDR3 totals 15 residues. Trimming took 4 bases from V and 2 from J, leaving 9 bases between them. The CDR3 loop reads CASSSPGAGANVLTF. As DNA, the CDR3 is TGTGCCAGCAGCTCCCCAGGGGCTGGGGCCAACGTCCTGACTTTC. Full variable domain (rest looked up from reference TRBV7-2 and TRBJ2-6): GAGVSQSPSNKVTEKGKDVELRCDPISGHTALYWYRQSLGQGLEFLIYFQGNSAPDKSGLPSDRFSAERTGGSVSTLTIQRTQQEDSAVYLCASSSPGAGANVLTFGAGSRLTVL.

This clone was seen a few times. The same CDR3 is also encoded by other DNA sequences in this sample. This sequence joins TRBV6-5 and TRBJ1-5; tentative D call: TRBD1 (6 bases). This CDR3 contains 15 residues. V lost 6 bases and J lost 4, with 16 bases in between. The germline CDR1 and CDR2 sequences are MNHEY and SVGAGI. CDR3 in DNA: TGTGCCAGCAGCCCGGACAGAGGGGGAAATCAGCCCCAGCATTTT. It codes for CASSPDRGGNQPQHF.

This clone showed up just a few times. This chain joins TRBV5-1 and TRBJ2-5; maybe TRBD1 (5 bases). Trimming pared 4 bases from V and 7 bases from J, leaving 8 bases between. From germline, CDR1 is SGHRS and CDR2 YFSETQ. CDR3 size: 11 residues. The CDR3 here is CASSLDRTQYF. The CDR3 DNA sequence: TGCGCCAGCAGCCTAGACAGGACCCAGTACTTC.

Only a few counts were recorded for this clone. The V call is TRBV29-1, the J call TRBJ2-1, with 11 bases matching TRBD2. Per the germline V gene, CDR1 is SQVTM and CDR2 is ANQGSEA. The CDR3 is 15 amino acids. With V trimmed by 7 bases and J by 2 bases, 7 bases remained unmatched. The CDR3 sequence: CSARLAGLPYNEQFF. The CDR3 DNA sequence: TGCAGCGCCCGACTAGCGGGGTTGCCCTACAATGAGCAGTTCTTC.

This clone was detected a few times. The chain joins TRBV18 to TRBJ2-3; TRBD1 is a possible D gene (6 bases). The CDR3 length is 14 residues. Germline V lookup: CDR1 KGHSH, CDR2 LQKENI. The V and J ends lost 6 bases and 5 bases respectively, with 15 bases between them. In DNA form, the CDR3 reads TGTGCCAGCTCGCCTCAGGGGCAGGGAGATACGCAGTATTTT. It is translated as CASSPQGQGDTQYF.

The chain combines TRBV28 with TRBJ2-3; 12 nucleotides align to TRBD2. The junction had 13 bases not matched to a gene; V was cut back by 7 bases and J by 2 bases. This CDR3 has 18 amino acids. The germline gives CDR1 MDHEN, CDR2 SYDVKM. CDR3 sequence (DNA): TGTGCCAGCACCTTGGGTCTAGCGGGAGGGTCTTACACAGATACGCAGTATTTT. Protein product: CASTLGLAGGSYTDTQYF.

This clone was detected only a few times. This sequence joins TRBV28 and TRBJ2-4; tentative D call: TRBD1 (5 bases). Germline V gene data show CDR1 as MDHEN and CDR2 as SYDVKM. V dropped 11 bases and J dropped 2 bases, with 13 bases sitting between them. The length of the CDR3 is 13 residues. In DNA, the CDR3 is TGTGCCGCCAGGGCAGCCTCCAAAAACATTCAGTACTTC. Protein product: CAARAASKNIQYF.

J is TRBJ1-5 and V is TRBV15, with D perhaps TRBD1 (5 bases). In germline, CDR1 is LNHNV, CDR2 YYDKDF (reference sequence). Trimming stripped 4 bases from V and 0 bases from J, with 19 bases between. The CDR3 runs to 18 residues. CDR3 in amino acids: CATSNAPDSLYSNQPQHF. For the CDR3, the DNA is TGTGCCACCAGCAATGCTCCCGACAGTCTATATAGCAATCAGCCCCAGCATTTT. The variable domain in full, completed from reference TRBV15 and TRBJ1-5, reads DAMVIQNPRYQVTQFGKPVTLSCSQTLNHNVMYWYQQKSSQAPKLLFHYYDKDFNNEADTPDNFQSRRPNTSFCFLDIRSPGLGDTAMYLCATSNAPDSLYSNQPQHFGDGTRLSIL.

The chain joins TRBV11-2 to TRBJ2-3, with D possibly TRBD1 on 5 matching bases. From germline, CDR1 is SGHAT and CDR2 FQNNGV. V lost 7 bases and J 4 bases, leaving 18 bases between the germline ends. This CDR3 spans 15 amino acids. This CDR3 reads CASTQIRGSADTQYF. CDR3 DNA: TGTGCCAGCACCCAGATAAGGGGTTCGGCAGATACGCAGTATTTT.

This clone has more than one count but fewer than ten. The chain links TRBV20-1 to TRBJ1-5; D remains ambiguous. This CDR3 is 11 amino acids long. CDR1 and CDR2 from the germline V gene are DFQATT and SNEGSKA (reference sequence). V was cut by 5 bases and J by 6 bases, with 8 bases left in between. The CDR3 sequence is CSAPFGQPQHF. For the CDR3, the DNA is TGCAGTGCTCCTTTCGGTCAGCCCCAGCATTTT.